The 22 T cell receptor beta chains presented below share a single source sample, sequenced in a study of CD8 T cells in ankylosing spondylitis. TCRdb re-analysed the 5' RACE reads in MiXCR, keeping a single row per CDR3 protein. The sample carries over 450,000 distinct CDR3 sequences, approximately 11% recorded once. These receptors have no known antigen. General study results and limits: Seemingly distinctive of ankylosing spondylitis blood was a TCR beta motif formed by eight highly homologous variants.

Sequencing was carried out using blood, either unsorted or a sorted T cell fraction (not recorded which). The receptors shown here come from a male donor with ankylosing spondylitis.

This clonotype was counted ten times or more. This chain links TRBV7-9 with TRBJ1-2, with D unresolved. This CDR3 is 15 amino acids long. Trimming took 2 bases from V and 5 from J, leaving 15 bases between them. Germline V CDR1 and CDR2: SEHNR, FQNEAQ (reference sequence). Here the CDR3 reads CASSLYQPQSYGYTF. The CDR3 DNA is TGTGCCAGCAGCTTATATCAGCCCCAGTCTTATGGCTACACCTTC.

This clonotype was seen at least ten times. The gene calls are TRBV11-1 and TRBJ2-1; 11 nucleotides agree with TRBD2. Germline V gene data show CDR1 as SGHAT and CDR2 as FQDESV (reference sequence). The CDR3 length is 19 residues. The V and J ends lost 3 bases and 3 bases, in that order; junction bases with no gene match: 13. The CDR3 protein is CASSLFYGLAGGFYNEQFF. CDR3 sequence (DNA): TGTGCCAGCAGCTTGTTTTATGGGTTAGCGGGAGGGTTCTACAATGAGCAGTTCTTC.

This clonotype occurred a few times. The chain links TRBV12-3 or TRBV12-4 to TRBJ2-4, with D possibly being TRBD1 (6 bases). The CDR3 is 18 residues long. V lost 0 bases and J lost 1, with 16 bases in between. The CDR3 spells CASSLAPGGFLAKNIQYF. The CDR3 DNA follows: TGTGCCAGCAGTTTAGCGCCTGGGGGCTTTTTGGCCAAAAACATTCAGTACTTC.

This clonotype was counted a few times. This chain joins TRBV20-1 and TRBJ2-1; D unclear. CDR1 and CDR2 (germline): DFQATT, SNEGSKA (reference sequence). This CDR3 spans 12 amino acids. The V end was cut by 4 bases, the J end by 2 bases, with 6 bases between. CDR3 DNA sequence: TGCAGTGCTAATCCGCCCTACAATGAGCAGTTCTTC. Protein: CSANPPYNEQFF.

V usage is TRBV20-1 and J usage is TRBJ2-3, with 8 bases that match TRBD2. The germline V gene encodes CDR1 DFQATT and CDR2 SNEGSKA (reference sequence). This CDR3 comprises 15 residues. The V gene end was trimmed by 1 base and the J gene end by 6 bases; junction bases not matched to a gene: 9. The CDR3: CSARVVGRVGDTQYF. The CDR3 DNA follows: TGCAGTGCTAGAGTAGTCGGGAGGGTTGGGGATACGCAGTATTTT.

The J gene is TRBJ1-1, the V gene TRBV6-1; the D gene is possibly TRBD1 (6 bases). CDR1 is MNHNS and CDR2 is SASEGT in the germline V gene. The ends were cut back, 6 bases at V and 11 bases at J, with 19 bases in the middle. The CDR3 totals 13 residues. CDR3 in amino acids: CASRPTLVGAAFF. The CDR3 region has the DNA TGTGCCAGCAGACCTACTTTGGTGGGGGCGGCTTTCTTT.

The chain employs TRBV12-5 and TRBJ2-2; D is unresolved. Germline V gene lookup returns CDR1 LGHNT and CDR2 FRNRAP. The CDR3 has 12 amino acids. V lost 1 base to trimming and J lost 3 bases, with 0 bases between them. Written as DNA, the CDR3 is TGTGCTAGTGGTTTGGACACCGGGGAGCTGTTTTTT. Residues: CASGLDTGELFF.

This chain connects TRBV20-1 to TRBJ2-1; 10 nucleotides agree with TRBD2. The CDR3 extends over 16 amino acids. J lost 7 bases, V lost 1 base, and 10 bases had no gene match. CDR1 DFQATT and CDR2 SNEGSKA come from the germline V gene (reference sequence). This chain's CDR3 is CSARGMLAGVFNEQFF. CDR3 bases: TGCAGTGCTAGAGGGATGCTAGCGGGAGTTTTTAATGAGCAGTTCTTC.

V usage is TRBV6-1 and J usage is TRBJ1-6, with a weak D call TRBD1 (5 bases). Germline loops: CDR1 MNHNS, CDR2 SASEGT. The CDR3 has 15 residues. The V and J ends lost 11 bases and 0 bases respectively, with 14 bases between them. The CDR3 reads CAAPAGGSYNSPLHF. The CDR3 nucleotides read TGTGCCGCCCCAGCGGGGGGCTCCTATAATTCACCCCTCCACTTT.

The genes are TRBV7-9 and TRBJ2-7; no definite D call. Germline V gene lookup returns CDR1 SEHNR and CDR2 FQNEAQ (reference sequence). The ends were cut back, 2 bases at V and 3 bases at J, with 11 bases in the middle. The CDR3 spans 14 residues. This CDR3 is CASSLTSPLYEQYF. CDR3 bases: TGTGCCAGCAGCTTAACCAGCCCTCTCTACGAGCAGTACTTC.

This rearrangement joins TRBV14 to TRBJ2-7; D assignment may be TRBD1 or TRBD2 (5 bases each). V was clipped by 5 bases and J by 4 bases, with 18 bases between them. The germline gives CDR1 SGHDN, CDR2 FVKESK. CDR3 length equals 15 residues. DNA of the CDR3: TGTGCCAGCAGCGCCATGGGGGATAGGGTGTACGAGCAGTACTTC. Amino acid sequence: CASSAMGDRVYEQYF.

The CDR3 nucleotides read TGCAGTGCTAGAGGGGGACTAGCGAGCTCCTACGAGCAGTACTTC. Its translation: CSARGGLASSYEQYF. The chain employs TRBV20-1 and TRBJ2-7; 10 bases align to TRBD2. The CDR3 is 15 residues long. Trimming took 1 base from V and 0 from J; bases not matched to a gene: 3. Germline V CDR1 and CDR2: DFQATT, SNEGSKA (reference sequence).

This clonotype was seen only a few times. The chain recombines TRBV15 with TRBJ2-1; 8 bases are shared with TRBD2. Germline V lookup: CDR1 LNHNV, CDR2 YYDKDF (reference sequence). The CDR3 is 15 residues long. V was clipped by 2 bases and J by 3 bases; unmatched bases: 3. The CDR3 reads CATSRLAGLYNEQFF. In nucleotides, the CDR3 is TGTGCCACCAGCAGATTAGCGGGGCTCTACAATGAGCAGTTCTTC.

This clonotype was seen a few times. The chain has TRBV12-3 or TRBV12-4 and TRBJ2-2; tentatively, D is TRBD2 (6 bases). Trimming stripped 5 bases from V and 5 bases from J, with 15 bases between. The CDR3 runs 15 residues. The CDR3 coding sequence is TGTGCCAGCAGTCTTATTATCGCGGGAACCGGGGAGCTGTTTTTT. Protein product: CASSLIIAGTGELFF.

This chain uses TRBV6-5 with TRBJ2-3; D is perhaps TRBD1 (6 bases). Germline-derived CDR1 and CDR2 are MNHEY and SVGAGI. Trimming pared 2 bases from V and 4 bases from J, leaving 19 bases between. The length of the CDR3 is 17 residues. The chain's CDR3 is CASSYGSSRGESDTQYF. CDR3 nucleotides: TGTGCCAGCAGTTACGGTTCCAGCAGGGGAGAGTCAGATACGCAGTATTTT.

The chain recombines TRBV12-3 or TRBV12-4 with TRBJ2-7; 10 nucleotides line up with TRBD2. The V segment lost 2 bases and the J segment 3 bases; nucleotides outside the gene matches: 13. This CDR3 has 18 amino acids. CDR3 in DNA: TGTGCCAGCAGTTTACCCGGACTAGCGGAAGCTTGGGTCTACGAGCAGTACGTC. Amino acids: CASSLPGLAEAWVYEQYV.

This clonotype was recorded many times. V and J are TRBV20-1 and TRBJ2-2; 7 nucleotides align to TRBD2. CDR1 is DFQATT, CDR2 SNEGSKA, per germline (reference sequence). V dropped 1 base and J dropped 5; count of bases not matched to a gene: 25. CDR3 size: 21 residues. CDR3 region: CSARVLGRERASVFQTGELFF. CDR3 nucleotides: TGCAGTGCTAGAGTTTTGGGGCGGGAGCGTGCTAGTGTTTTTCAAACCGGGGAGCTGTTTTTT.

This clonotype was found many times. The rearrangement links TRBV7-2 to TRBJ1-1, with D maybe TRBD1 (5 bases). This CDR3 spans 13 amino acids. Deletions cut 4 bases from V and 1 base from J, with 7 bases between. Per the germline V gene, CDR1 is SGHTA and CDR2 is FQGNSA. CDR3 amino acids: CASSYDRNTEAFF. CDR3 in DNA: TGTGCCAGCAGCTATGACAGGAACACTGAAGCTTTCTTT.

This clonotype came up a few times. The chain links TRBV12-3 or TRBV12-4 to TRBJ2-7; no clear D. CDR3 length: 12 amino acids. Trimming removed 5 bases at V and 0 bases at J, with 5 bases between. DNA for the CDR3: TGTGCCAGCAGTGCGGTCTCCTACGAGCAGTACTTC. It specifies CASSAVSYEQYF.

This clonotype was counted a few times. CDR3 coding DNA: TGTGCCAGCAGCCCTGGGACAGGGGGGTATCAGCCCCAGCATTTT. It encodes CASSPGTGGYQPQHF. The chain couples TRBV7-2 to TRBJ1-5; TRBD1 aligns across 11 bases. Germline V gene sequence: CDR1 SGHTA, CDR2 FQGNSA. The V segment lost 5 bases and the J segment 5 bases; nucleotides outside the gene matches: 5. The CDR3 is made up of 15 amino acids.

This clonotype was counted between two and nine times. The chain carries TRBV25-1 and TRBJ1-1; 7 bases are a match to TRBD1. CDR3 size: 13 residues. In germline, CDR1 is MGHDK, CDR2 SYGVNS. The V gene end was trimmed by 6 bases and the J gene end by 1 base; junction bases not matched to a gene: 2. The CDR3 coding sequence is TGTGCCAGCAGGACAGGGAGGAACACTGAAGCTTTCTTT. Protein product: CASRTGRNTEAFF.

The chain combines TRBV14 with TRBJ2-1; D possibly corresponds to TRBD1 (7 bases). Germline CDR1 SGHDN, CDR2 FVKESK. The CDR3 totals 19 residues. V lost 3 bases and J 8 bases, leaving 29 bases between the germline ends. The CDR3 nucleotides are TGTGCCAGCAGCCAGAGATTAGGGGGCGACTGGGGGAGGAGCGATGAGCAGTTCTTC. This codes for CASSQRLGGDWGRSDEQFF.